This T cell receptor beta chain comes out of a study of T cell repertoires in cytomegalovirus infection. This clonotype has more than one count but fewer than ten. Its antigen is as yet unknown. Germline V gives CDR1 SGHTA, CDR2 FQGNSA. The CDR3 has 14 amino acids. The germline V and J ends were trimmed by 5 bases and 0 bases, with 11 bases remaining between them. TCRdb called the reads again in MiXCR, with one record for every CDR3 protein. The table lists around 310,000 distinct CDR3 sequences, almost 30% of them singletons, with 15% to 25% in the top ten. This specimen consisted of cultured PBMCs, obtained from culture after CMV antigen stimulation. The receptor was isolated from a human donor in good health (CMV status not recorded). Some clones in this sample may be carry-over from other donors' samples. The V and J genes are TRBV7-2 and TRBJ2-7; unclear D gene. CDR3 nucleotide sequence: TGTGCCAGCAGCCTCGACCTTGGCTCCTACGAGCAGTACTTC. Translated: CASSLDLGSYEQYF.